These 18 T cell receptor beta chains originate from one sample sequenced in a study of blood T cell repertoires in COVID-19. TCRdb's copy holds only in-frame clones and misses some; the assay was immunoSEQ multiplex PCR. Of 280,000 or so clones in the sample, about 90% are singletons; the top ten hold roughly 2.1%. The sample was peripheral blood. Source of these receptors: a woman aged 25 to 45 who had recovered from COVID-19.

The V and J genes are TRBV6-2 or TRBV6-3 and TRBJ2-1, with 9 bases aligning to TRBD2. This CDR3 has 15 residues. V was clipped by 4 bases and J by 2 bases; unmatched bases: 3. Per germline, CDR1 MNHEY and CDR2 SVGEGT. The CDR3 nucleotides are TGTGCCAGCAGTTTTCTAGCGGGGACCTACAATGAGCAGTTCTTC. Protein product: CASSFLAGTYNEQFF.

This chain links TRBV5-1 with TRBJ2-3; 11 positions match TRBD2. Looked up from germline, CDR1 is SGHRS and CDR2 is YFSETQ. J gave up 4 bases and V 4 bases, and 5 bases lay outside the gene matches. CDR3 length: 15 amino acids. The CDR3 DNA reads TGCGCCAGCAGCAGAACTAGCGGGGGCGCAGATACGCAGTATTTT. Its protein product is CASSRTSGGADTQYF.

The chain has TRBV5-6 and TRBJ2-1, with TRBD2 as a possible D gene (5 bases). The germline gives CDR1 SGHDT, CDR2 YYEEEE. The length of the CDR3 is 17 residues. Trimming left V 1 base short and J 0 bases short, with 14 bases between. For the CDR3, the DNA is TGTGCCAGCAGCTTGTCCGTACCTGACTACTCCTACAATGAGCAGTTCTTC. As protein: CASSLSVPDYSYNEQFF.

The chain employs TRBV30 and TRBJ1-1, with D possibly matching TRBD1 (6 bases). CDR1 is GTSNPN and CDR2 is SVGIG in the germline V gene (reference sequence). With 1 base removed from V and 8 bases from J, the gap between germline ends came to 14 bases. CDR3 size: 13 residues. CDR3 sequence reads: CAWSEGRGEEAFF. CDR3 nucleotides: TGTGCCTGGAGTGAGGGCAGGGGCGAAGAAGCTTTCTTT.

The rearrangement uses TRBV21-1 and TRBJ2-7; the DNA was not used to check the table's D call, TRBD1. TRBV21-1 represents a pseudogene. The CDR3 consists of 15 residues. DNA of the CDR3: TGTGCCAGCAGCGAAGGGACAGGGAACTCCTACGAGCAGTACTTC. Protein product: CASSEGTGNSYEQYF.

This CDR3 is CASSQAQGQETQYF. The CDR3 bases are TGCGCCAGCAGCCAAGCCCAGGGACAAGAGACCCAGTACTTC. V gene TRBV4-1 combines with J gene TRBJ2-5, with D possibly being TRBD1 (5 bases). Germline V gene lookup returns CDR1 MGHRA and CDR2 YSYEKL. This CDR3 has 14 residues. Trimming removed 1 base at V and 2 bases at J, with 8 bases between.

The DNA of the CDR3 is TGTGCCAGCGGCAGGGAGGCCGCTGAAGCTTTCTTT. Amino acid sequence: CASGREAAEAFF. V gene TRBV2 combines with J gene TRBJ1-1, with a possible D match to TRBD1 (5 bases). V was shortened by 8 bases and J by 6 bases, with 13 bases between the two germline ends. The V gene's germline CDR1 is SNHLY and CDR2 FYNNEI. The CDR3 covers 12 residues.

This chain joins TRBV19 and TRBJ2-5; no firm D call. In germline, CDR1 is LNHDA, CDR2 SQIVND (reference sequence). The CDR3 runs to 14 residues. The germline V and J ends were trimmed by 0 bases and 5 bases, with 10 bases remaining between them. CDR3: CASSIDVRVETQYF. In nucleotides, the CDR3 is TGTGCCAGTAGTATAGACGTGAGAGTGGAGACCCAGTACTTC.

The chain links TRBV14 to TRBJ2-2; TRBD2 might be the D (5 bases). CDR3 length equals 14 residues. The V gene lost 4 bases and the J gene lost 8 bases, with 14 bases spanning the gap. The germline gives CDR1 SGHDN, CDR2 FVKESK. The CDR3 DNA reads as TGTGCCAGCAGCCTGAGGGAGTTTGGTGGGGAGCTGTTTTTT. Its protein product is CASSLREFGGELFF.

This rearrangement joins TRBV4-2 to TRBJ1-2; 7 nucleotides agree with TRBD1. Per germline, CDR1 LGHNA and CDR2 YNFKEQ. V trimming: 4 bases; J trimming: 7 bases; junction bases outside the gene matches: 12. CDR3 length: 15 amino acids. CDR3 in DNA: TGTGCCAGCAGCCCAGGACAGGTCAAAGGAGGTGGCTACACCTTC. Translation: CASSPGQVKGGGYTF.

The V gene is TRBV19, the J gene TRBJ2-7; 9 bases line up with TRBD1. The CDR3 covers 15 residues. CDR1 is LNHDA, CDR2 SQIVND, per germline (reference sequence). The V gene end was trimmed by 1 base and the J gene end by 5 bases; junction bases not matched to a gene: 6. The CDR3 bases are TGTGCCAGTAGTATAGTCCGGACAGGGGATAACGAGCAGTACTTC. Encoded protein: CASSIVRTGDNEQYF.

The rearrangement uses TRBV6-6 and TRBJ1-5; the D gene is possibly TRBD1 (5 bases). Germline V CDR1 and CDR2: MNHNY, SVGAGI (reference sequence). The CDR3 is 16 amino acids. V was pared by 6 bases and J by 2 bases, with 17 bases between. CDR3 nucleotide sequence: TGTGCCAGCAGAAATACAGGTCATGAGGGCAATCAGCCCCAGCATTTT. Its protein is CASRNTGHEGNQPQHF.

The chain employs TRBV4-2 and TRBJ2-1; 7 bases are a match to TRBD2. The CDR3 runs 15 residues. CDR1 is LGHNA, CDR2 YNFKEQ, per germline. V gave up 1 base and J gave up 9 bases; unmatched junction bases: 9. In nucleotides, the CDR3 is TGTGCCAGCAGCCAAGCCGGACTAGAGGGGAGTGAGCAGTTCTTC. Translation: CASSQAGLEGSEQFF.

This chain connects TRBV7-2 to TRBJ2-1; the D gene is possibly TRBD2 (6 bases). The CDR3 extends over 15 amino acids. CDR1 and CDR2 from the germline V gene are SGHTA and FQGNSA. V lost 5 bases to trimming and J lost 2 bases, with 13 bases between them. The CDR3 DNA follows: TGTGCCAGCAGCGTCGGGGGTCTCGCCTACAATGAGCAGTTCTTC. Protein product: CASSVGGLAYNEQFF. The variable domain in full, completed from reference TRBV7-2 and TRBJ2-1, reads GAGVSQSPSNKVTEKGKDVELRCDPISGHTALYWYRQSLGQGLEFLIYFQGNSAPDKSGLPSDRFSAERTGGSVSTLTIQRTQQEDSAVYLCASSVGGLAYNEQFFGPGTRLTVL.

The CDR3 nucleotides read TGTGCCAGCAGCTTCTCGACAGGGAACTATGGCTACACCTTC. As protein: CASSFSTGNYGYTF. The chain combines TRBV7-9 with TRBJ1-2, with 7 bases lining up with TRBD1. Germline values: CDR1 SEHNR, CDR2 FQNEAQ (reference sequence). The junction had 3 bases not matched to a gene; V was cut back by 3 bases and J by 2 bases. The CDR3 totals 14 residues.

This sequence joins TRBV6-5 and TRBJ1-5; no clear D. Germline lookup yields CDR1 MNHEY and CDR2 SVGAGI. Trimming cost V 4 bases and J 5 bases, with 9 bases left between them. CDR3 length: 13 residues. This CDR3 is CASSSTIDQPQHF. The CDR3, as DNA: TGTGCCAGCAGTTCTACGATTGATCAGCCCCAGCATTTT.

CDR3 DNA sequence: TGTGCCAGCAGCAAAGGAGGACAGGGTCAAGAGACCCAGTACTTC. Translated: CASSKGGQGQETQYF. J is TRBJ2-5 and V is TRBV11-1; TRBD1 agrees at 8 bases. Germline V gene data show CDR1 as SGHAT and CDR2 as FQDESV (reference sequence). Trimming removed 5 bases from V and 2 bases from J; junction bases left unmatched: 7. The CDR3 extends over 15 amino acids.

The V gene is TRBV27, the J gene TRBJ1-2; D uncertain. This CDR3 has 12 amino acids. Per germline, CDR1 MNHEY and CDR2 SMNVEV (reference sequence). Deletions cut 5 bases from V and 1 base from J, with 5 bases between. The CDR3 sequence is CASSPDNYGYTF. CDR3 nucleotide sequence: TGTGCCAGCAGTCCAGATAACTATGGCTACACCTTC.